The present T cell receptor (beta chain) was sequenced within a study of T-cell memory formation after mild COVID-19 (dated by TCRdb to about 2021). Study-wide context: TCR sequence clusters from the two donors were found to be largely donor specific. The cohort was made up of two young adult volunteers, one female and one male, who were previously healthy. In two donors, T-cell clones that expanded and contracted after mild COVID-19 were followed by sequencing TCRalpha and TCRbeta repertoires longitudinally.

The sample holds a few counts of this clonotype. It lacks a known antigen. No qualities accompany the bases; no much larger clone lies one base away. General findings and caveats noted by the study authors: Contracting CD4+ clones turned up mainly in the CM and EM memory subsets, whereas EMRA was where CD8+ clones were enriched. SARS-CoV-2 specificity was not confirmed for the second-wave clones peaking on day 37. Some responding clones were detected in pre-infection memory, which suggested that pre-existing cross-reactive memory T cells had joined the SARS-CoV-2 response. The study included only a couple of mild cases, and larger cohorts that include severe cases with pre-infection samples were judged to be necessary. Balanced CD4/CD8 phenotypes were observed for clones contracting from day 15 to 85, whereas a bias towards CD4+ was observed for a second wave of clones expanding from day 15 to 37.

Instrument on record: Illumina NovaSeq 6000. TCRalpha and TCRbeta cDNA libraries were constructed by 5'RACE with constant-segment primers, with sample barcodes and unique molecular identifiers being introduced. RNA was extracted from every sample with Trizol reagent. Libraries were amplified in two PCR steps, with a second sample barcode and Illumina TruSeq adapters added in the second step. Libraries were sequenced on an Illumina NovaSeq with 2 x 150 bp paired-end reads. Per the source publication's procedure: The reads were demultiplexed and collapsed into UMI-guided consensus sequences using migec v1.2.7. Using mixcr v2.1.11, UMI consensuses were aligned to TRA and TRB V and J templates and then assembled into clonotypes. Clonotypes were classified as expanded or contracted when called significant by both edgeR and NoisET, with noise models trained on biological replicates. For edgeR calls, a false discovery rate-adjusted p below 0.01 and a log2 fold-change threshold of 1 were applied. As an exploratory analysis of dynamics, PCA with hierarchical clustering was applied to max-normalized trajectories of the 1000 most abundant clonotypes. Separately sequenced CD4+ and CD8+ repertoires were used to assign the CD4 or CD8 phenotype of responding clones. TCRdb reran the public reads through fastp at Q25 and MiXCR, keeping productive beta chains. Rows are combined by CDR3 protein, so each entry shows the most common genes and DNA. TCRdb, not the original authors, processed these V and J calls. For this sample there are under 700,000 distinct CDR3 sequences; 20% appear just once. Around 13% of the sample belongs to the ten largest clones.

PBMCs were isolated by Ficoll-Paque density gradient centrifugation. The sequencing sample was made of PBMCs or a T cell subset sorted from them (not recorded which). This receptor was taken from an adult woman who had mild COVID-19 (a few samples of this study predate the infection). The sample titles of this study are shuffled in the database, so cell type and time point are left out; the donor was told from shared clones.

The CDR3 sequence is CSVELAGGSETQYF. The DNA reads TGCAGCGTTGAACTAGCGGGAGGGTCGGAGACCCAGTACTTC. The chain employs TRBV29-1 and TRBJ2-5, and 12 junctional nucleotides match TRBD2. The germline V end is reduced by 2 bases and the J end by 5 bases; junction bases left unmatched: 3. From the cysteine through the phenylalanine, the CDR3 covers 14 amino acids. Only the CDR3 DNA is retained, 42 bases long and in frame from the first base. As encoded in the germline V gene, CDR1 is SQVTM while CDR2 is ANQGSEA. The CDR3, completed at both ends by the reference TRBV29-1 and TRBJ2-5 genes, gives the full variable domain SAVISQKPSRDICQRGTSLTIQCQVDSQVTMMFWYRQQPGQSLTLIATANQGSEATYESGFVIDKFPISRPNLTFSTLTVSNMSPEDSSIYLCSVELAGGSETQYFGPGTRLLVL.